This entry is about one T cell receptor (beta chain). The target antigen is unknown. The entry originates in a study of T-cell memory formation after mild COVID-19. About the study: TCR clusters were largely donor specific.

Study-wide points: Clones contracting across day 15 to 85 had a balanced CD4/CD8 profile; later expanding clones leaned CD4+.

Researchers used 5'RACE with constant-segment primers to make TCR alpha and TCR beta cDNA libraries that carry sample barcodes and UMIs. TCRdb re-called the 5' RACE reads through MiXCR, storing one row per CDR3 protein. The table includes 190,000 or so distinct CDR3 sequences, roughly 23% detected once. The germline V gene has CDR1 SGHDT and CDR2 YYEEEE. Trimming removed 4 bases at V and 7 bases at J, with 11 bases between. There are 12 residues in the CDR3. Sequences were obtained from PBMCs or a T cell subset sorted from them (not recorded which). The V call is TRBV5-6, the J call TRBJ1-1, with D uncertain. This clonotype was obtained from an adult woman who had mild COVID-19 (a few samples of this study predate the infection). Cell type and time point are not known. CDR3 sequence (DNA): TGTGCCAGCAGCCGGTCGGACCGTGAAGCTTTCTTT. Its protein product is CASSRSDREAFF. The whole variable domain, filled in from reference TRBV5-6 and TRBJ1-1, reads DAGVTQSPTHLIKTRGQQVTLRCSPKSGHDTVSWYQQALGQGPQFIFQYYEEEERQRGNFPDRFSGHQFPNYSSELNVNALLLGDSALYLCASSRSDREAFFGQGTRLTVV.